These 6 T cell receptor beta chains came from one sample sequenced in a study of Ad26.COV2.S vaccination and SARS-CoV-2 variants. TCRdb's copy holds only in-frame clones and misses some; the assay was immunoSEQ multiplex PCR. Altogether a few hundred thousand clones are present, roughly 86% being singletons, with the ten largest covering 3% to 4%. Treatment defined: 19 received Ad26.COV2.S at low or high dose, single or two shots; roughly five received placebo; per-sample allocation not given. At day 63 after the first vaccine or placebo injection, samples were drawn. The sample in question was peripheral blood, obtained in a trial of Ad26.COV2.S vaccine versus placebo. The receptors were gathered from a person between 18 and 65 years old who received the Ad26.COV2.S COVID-19 vaccine or a placebo.

This clone has only a few counts. The V and J genes are TRBV5-4 and TRBJ2-7; TRBD1 matches at 9 bases. Trimming took 4 bases from V and 2 from J; bases not matched to a gene: 4. The CDR3 runs 14 residues. CDR1 and CDR2 (germline): SGHNT, YYREEE (reference sequence). The CDR3 region has the DNA TGTGCCAGCAGCGCGGGACAGGGCGCCTACGAGCAGTACTTC. Encoded protein: CASSAGQGAYEQYF.

As DNA, the CDR3 is TGCGCCAGCAGCTTGCTGGGTATGAACACTGAAGCTTTCTTT. Translating it yields CASSLLGMNTEAFF. The chain recombines TRBV5-1 with TRBJ1-1; no firm D call. Trimming took off 1 base at V and 0 bases at J, with 7 bases between the two ends. Germline CDR1 and CDR2: SGHRS and YFSETQ. This CDR3 is built from 14 residues. Variable domain in full (rest from reference TRBV5-1 and TRBJ1-1): KAGVTQTPRYLIKTRGQQVTLSCSPISGHRSVSWYQQTPGQGLQFLFEYFSETQRNKGNFPGRFSGRQFSNSRSEMNVSTLELGDSALYLCASSLLGMNTEAFFGQGTRLTVV.

The gene calls are TRBV19 and TRBJ2-5; D uncertain. Trimming pared 4 bases from V and 3 bases from J, leaving 9 bases between. CDR3 length: 13 amino acids. Germline values: CDR1 LNHDA, CDR2 SQIVND (reference sequence). The CDR3: CASSSQKKETQYF. The CDR3 DNA follows: TGTGCCAGTAGTAGTCAGAAGAAAGAGACCCAGTACTTC. Together with reference TRBV19 and TRBJ2-5, the CDR3 gives the full variable domain: DGGITQSPKYLFRKEGQNVTLSCEQNLNHDAMYWYRQDPGQGLRLIYYSQIVNDFQKGDIAEGYSVSREKKESFPLTVTSAQKNPTAFYLCASSSQKKETQYFGPGTRLLVL.

The chain has TRBV4-1 and TRBJ2-7, with 10 bases lining up with TRBD1. The CDR3 totals 16 residues. Germline V gene lookup returns CDR1 MGHRA and CDR2 YSYEKL. J was trimmed by 5 bases and V by 5 bases; bases with no gene match: 12. The CDR3 sequence: CASSLLPTGGWNEQYF. CDR3 nucleotides: TGCGCCAGCAGCTTACTACCGACAGGGGGCTGGAACGAGCAGTACTTC.

V gene TRBV15 combines with J gene TRBJ2-5; 9 bases align to TRBD2. Per germline, CDR1 LNHNV and CDR2 YYDKDF (reference sequence). Germline trimming cut 1 base from V and 4 bases from J; bases unmatched to any gene: 4. CDR3 length: 15 residues. The CDR3 DNA reads TGTGCCACCAGCAGAGGCGGGGGGGCAATAGAGACCCAGTACTTC. Its protein product is CATSRGGGAIETQYF.

V and J are TRBV2 and TRBJ2-6, with TRBD2 as a possible D gene (6 bases). Looked up from germline, CDR1 is SNHLY and CDR2 is FYNNEI. The V gene lost 6 bases and the J gene lost 0 bases, with 12 bases spanning the gap. CDR3 length: 16 amino acids. CDR3: CASRRSEGSGANVLTF. The CDR3 nucleotides read TGTGCCAGCAGGAGGTCGGAGGGCTCTGGGGCCAACGTCCTGACTTTC.